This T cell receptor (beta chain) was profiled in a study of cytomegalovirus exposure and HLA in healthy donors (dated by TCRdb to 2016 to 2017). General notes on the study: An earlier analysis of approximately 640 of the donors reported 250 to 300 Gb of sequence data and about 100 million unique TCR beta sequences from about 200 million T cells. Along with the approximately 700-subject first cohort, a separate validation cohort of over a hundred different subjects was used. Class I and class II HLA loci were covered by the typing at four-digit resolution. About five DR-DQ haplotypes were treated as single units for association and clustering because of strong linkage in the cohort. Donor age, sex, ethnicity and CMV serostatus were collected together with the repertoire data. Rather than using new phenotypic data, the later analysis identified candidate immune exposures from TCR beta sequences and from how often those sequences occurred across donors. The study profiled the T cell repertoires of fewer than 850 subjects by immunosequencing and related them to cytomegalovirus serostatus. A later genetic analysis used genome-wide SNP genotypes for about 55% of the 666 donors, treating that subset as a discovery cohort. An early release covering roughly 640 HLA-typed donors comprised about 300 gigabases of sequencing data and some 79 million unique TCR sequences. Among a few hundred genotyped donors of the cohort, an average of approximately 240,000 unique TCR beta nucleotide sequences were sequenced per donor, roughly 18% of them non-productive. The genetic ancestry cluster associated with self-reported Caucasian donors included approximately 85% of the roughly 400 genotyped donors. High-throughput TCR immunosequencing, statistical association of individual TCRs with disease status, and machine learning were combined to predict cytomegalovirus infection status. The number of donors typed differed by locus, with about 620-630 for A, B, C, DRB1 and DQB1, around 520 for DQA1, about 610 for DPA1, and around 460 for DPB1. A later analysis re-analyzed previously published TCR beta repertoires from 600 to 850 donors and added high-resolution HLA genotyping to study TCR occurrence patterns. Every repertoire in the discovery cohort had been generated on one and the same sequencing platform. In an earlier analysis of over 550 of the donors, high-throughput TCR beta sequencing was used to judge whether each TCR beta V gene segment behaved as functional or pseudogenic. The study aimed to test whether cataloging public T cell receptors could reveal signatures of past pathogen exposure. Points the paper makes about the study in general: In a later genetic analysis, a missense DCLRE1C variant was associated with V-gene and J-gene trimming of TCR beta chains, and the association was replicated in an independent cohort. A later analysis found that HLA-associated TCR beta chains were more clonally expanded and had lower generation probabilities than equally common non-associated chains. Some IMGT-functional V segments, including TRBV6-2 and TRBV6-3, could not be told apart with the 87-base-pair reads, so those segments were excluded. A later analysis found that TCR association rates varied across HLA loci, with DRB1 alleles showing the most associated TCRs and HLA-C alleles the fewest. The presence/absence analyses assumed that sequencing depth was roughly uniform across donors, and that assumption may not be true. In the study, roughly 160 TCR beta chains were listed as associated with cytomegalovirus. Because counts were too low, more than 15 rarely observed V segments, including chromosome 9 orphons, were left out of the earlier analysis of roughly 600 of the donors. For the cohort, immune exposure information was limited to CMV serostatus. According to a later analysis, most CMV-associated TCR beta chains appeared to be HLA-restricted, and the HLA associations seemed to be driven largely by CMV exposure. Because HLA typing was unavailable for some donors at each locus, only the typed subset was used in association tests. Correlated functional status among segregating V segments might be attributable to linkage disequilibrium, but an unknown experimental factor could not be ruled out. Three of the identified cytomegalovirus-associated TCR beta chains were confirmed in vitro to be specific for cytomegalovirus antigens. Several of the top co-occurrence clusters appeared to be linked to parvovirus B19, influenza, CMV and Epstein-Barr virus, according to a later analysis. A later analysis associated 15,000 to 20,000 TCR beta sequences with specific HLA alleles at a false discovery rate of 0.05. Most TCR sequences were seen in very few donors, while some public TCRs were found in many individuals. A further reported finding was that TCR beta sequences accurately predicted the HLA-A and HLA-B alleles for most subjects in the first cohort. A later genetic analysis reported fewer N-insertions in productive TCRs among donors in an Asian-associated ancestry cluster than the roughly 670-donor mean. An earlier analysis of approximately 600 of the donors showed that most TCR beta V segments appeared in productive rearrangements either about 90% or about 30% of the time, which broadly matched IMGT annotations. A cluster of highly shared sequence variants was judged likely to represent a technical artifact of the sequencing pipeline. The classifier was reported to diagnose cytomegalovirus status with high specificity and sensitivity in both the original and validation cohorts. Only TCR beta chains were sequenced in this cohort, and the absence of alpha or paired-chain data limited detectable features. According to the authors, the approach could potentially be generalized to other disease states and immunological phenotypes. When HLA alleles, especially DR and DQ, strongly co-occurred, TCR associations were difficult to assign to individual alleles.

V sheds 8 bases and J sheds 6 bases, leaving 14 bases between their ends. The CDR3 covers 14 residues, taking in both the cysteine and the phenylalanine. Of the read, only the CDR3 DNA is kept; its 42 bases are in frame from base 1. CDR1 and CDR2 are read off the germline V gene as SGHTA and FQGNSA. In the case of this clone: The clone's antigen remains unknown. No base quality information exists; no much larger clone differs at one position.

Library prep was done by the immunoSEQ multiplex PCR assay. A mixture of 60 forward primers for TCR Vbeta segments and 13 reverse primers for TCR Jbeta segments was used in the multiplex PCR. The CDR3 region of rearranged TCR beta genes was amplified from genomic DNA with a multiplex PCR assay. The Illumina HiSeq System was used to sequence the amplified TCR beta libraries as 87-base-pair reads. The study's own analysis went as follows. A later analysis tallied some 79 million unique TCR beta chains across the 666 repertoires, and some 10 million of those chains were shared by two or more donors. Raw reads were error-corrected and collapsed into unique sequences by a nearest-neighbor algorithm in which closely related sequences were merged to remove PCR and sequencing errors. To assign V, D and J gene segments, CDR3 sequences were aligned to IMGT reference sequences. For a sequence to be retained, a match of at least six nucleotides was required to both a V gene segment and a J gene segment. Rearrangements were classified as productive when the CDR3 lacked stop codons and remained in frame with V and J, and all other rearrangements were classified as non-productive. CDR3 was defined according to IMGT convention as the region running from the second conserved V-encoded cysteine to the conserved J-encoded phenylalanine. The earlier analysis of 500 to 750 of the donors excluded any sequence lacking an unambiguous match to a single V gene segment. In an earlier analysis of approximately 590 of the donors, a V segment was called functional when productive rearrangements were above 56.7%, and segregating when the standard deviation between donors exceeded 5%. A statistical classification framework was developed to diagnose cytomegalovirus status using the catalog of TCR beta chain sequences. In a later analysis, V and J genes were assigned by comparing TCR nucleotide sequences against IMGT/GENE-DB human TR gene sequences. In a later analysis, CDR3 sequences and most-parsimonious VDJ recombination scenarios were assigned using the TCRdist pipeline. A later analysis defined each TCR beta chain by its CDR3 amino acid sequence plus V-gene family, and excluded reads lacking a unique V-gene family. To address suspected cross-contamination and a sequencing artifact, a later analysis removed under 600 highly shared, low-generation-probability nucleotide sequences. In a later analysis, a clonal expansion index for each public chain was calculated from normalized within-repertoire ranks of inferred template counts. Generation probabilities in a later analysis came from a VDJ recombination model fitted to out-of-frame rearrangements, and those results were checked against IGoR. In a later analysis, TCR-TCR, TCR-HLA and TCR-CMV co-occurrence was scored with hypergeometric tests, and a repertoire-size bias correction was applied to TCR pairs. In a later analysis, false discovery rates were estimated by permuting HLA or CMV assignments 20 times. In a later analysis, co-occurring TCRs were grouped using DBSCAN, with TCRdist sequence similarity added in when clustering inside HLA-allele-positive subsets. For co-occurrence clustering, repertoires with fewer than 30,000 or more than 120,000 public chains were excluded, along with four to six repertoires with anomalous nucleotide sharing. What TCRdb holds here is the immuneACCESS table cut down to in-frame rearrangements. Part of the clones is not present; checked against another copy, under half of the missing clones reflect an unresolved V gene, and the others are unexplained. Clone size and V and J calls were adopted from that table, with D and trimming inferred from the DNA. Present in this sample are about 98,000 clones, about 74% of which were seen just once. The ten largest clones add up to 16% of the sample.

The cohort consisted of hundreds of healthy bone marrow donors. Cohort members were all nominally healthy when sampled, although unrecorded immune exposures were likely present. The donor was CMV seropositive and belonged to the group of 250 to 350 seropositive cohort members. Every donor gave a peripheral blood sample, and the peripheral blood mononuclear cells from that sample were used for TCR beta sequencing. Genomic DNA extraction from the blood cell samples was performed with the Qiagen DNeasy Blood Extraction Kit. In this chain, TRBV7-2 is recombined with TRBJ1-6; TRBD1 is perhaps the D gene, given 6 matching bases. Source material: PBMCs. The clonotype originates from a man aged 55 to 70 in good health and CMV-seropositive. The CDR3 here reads CASGIDRFNSPLHF. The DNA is TGTGCCAGCGGGATCGACAGGTTTAATTCACCCCTCCACTTT.